Following are 3 T cell receptor beta chains from one sample sequenced in a study of T cell clones after liver transplantation. Sequencing used immunoSEQ multiplex PCR; TCRdb keeps in-frame clones, though not all of them. The sample has tens of thousands of clones, 60% to 80% seen once. The sequenced sample was CD4+ T cells from blood, obtained before liver transplant. The receptors were gathered from a human donor who received a liver transplant.

The rearrangement uses TRBV7-2 and TRBJ2-7; 7 nucleotides match TRBD1. The germline V gene encodes CDR1 SGHTA and CDR2 FQGNSA. V lost 6 bases and J lost 2; bases outside the gene matches: 1. The CDR3 totals 12 residues. The CDR3 DNA reads as TGTGCCAGCAGTCAGGGGGCCTACGAGCAGTACTTC. This gives the protein CASSQGAYEQYF.

V usage is TRBV10-3 and J usage is TRBJ2-1, with 7 bases identical to TRBD2. Germline trimming cut 7 bases from V and 6 bases from J; bases unmatched to any gene: 18. Germline V gene lookup returns CDR1 ENHRY and CDR2 SYGVKD. The CDR3 totals 17 residues. CDR3 nucleotide sequence: TGTGCCATCACGTCTCGGGCGAGCGGGGAGAGGGTCAATGAGCAGTTCTTC. Its protein product is CAITSRASGERVNEQFF.

The V gene is TRBV28, the J gene TRBJ1-1; D possibly corresponds to TRBD1 (5 bases). V was shortened by 8 bases and J by 1 base, with 17 bases between the two germline ends. This CDR3 is built from 15 residues. Per the germline V gene, CDR1 is MDHEN and CDR2 is SYDVKM. Here the CDR3 DNA reads TGTGCCAGCGCCTCTCGGGGGGGGAGGAACACTGAAGCTTTCTTT. This sequence encodes CASASRGGRNTEAFF.